This TCR beta chain comes out of a study of cytomegalovirus exposure and HLA in healthy donors. Study-level background: A prior analysis found around 110 million unique TCR beta sequences from around 190 million T cells.

The V end was cut by 2 bases, the J end by 6 bases, with 14 bases between. CDR3 size: 16 residues. Germline V gene sequence: CDR1 MGHRA, CDR2 YSYEKL. Donors were ostensibly healthy at sampling, although undocumented immune exposures were probable. Remarks on this clone: Antigen unknown.

PCR employed 60 Vbeta and 13 Jbeta primers. Sequencing used immunoSEQ multiplex PCR; TCRdb keeps in-frame clones, though not all of them. Of over 80,000 clones in the sample, around three quarters were seen once. General study findings and limits: Most subjects had HLA-A and HLA-B alleles reportedly predicted accurately by TCR beta sequences. Immune exposure data for these donors was limited to CMV serostatus.

Sequenced input: PBMCs. The chain has TRBV4-1 and TRBJ1-6; no clear D gene. This clonotype originated in a man aged 55 to 69 in good health and CMV-seropositive. CDR3 protein: CASSQPRRGSNSPLHF. The CDR3 nucleotides read TGCGCCAGCAGCCAACCCCGACGGGGAAGTAATTCACCCCTCCACTTT.